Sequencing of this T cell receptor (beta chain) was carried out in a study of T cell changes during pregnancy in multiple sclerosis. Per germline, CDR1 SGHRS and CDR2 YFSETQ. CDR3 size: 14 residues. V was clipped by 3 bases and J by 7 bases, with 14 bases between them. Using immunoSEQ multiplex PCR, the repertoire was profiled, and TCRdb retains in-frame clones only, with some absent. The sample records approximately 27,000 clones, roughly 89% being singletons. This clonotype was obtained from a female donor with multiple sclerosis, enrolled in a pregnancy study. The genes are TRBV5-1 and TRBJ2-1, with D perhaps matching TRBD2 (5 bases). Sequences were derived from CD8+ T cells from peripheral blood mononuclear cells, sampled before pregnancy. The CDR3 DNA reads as TGCGCCAGCAGCTATCGAGGGTTAGTGAATGAGCAGTTCTTC. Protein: CASSYRGLVNEQFF.